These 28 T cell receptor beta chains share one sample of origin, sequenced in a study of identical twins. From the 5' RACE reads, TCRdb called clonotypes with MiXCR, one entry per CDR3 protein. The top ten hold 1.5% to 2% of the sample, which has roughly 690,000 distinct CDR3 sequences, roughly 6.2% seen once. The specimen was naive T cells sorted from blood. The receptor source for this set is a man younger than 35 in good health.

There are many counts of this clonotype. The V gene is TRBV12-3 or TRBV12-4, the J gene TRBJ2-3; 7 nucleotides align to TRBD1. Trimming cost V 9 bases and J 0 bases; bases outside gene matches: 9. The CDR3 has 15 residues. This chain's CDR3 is CASTLTGDSTDTQYF. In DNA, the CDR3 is TGTGCCAGTACCTTAACAGGGGATAGCACAGATACGCAGTATTTT.

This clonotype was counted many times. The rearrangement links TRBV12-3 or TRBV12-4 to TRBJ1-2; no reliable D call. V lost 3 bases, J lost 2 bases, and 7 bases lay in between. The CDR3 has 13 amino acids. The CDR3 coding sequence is TGTGCCAGCAGTTTGATACAAAACTATGGCTACACCTTC. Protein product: CASSLIQNYGYTF.

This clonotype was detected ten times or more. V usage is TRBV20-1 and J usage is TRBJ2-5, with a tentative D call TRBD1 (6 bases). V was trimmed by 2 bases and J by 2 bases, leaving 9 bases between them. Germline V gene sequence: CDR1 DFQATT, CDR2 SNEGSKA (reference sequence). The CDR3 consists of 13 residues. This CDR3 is CSARSDRQETQYF. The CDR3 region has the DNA TGCAGTGCTAGATCGGACAGACAAGAGACCCAGTACTTC.

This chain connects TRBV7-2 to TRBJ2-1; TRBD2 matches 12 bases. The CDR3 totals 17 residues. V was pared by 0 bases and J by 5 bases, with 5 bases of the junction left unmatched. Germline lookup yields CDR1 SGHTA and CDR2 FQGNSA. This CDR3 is CASSLARLAGVHNEQFF. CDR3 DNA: TGTGCCAGCAGCTTAGCTCGACTAGCGGGAGTCCACAATGAGCAGTTCTTC.

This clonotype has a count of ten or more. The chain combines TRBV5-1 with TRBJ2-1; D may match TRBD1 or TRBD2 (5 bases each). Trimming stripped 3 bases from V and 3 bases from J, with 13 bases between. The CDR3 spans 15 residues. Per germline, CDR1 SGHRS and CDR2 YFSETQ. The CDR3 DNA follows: TGCGCCAGCAGCTACGGGGACCACCTCTACAATGAGCAGTTCTTC. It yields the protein CASSYGDHLYNEQFF.

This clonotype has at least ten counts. CDR3: CSTRGTPPRYQETQYF. The CDR3 coding sequence is TGCAGTACTCGAGGGACACCACCGAGGTACCAAGAGACCCAGTACTTC. The gene calls are TRBV20-1 and TRBJ2-5; tentatively, D is TRBD1 (6 bases). Germline CDR1 reads DFQATT; CDR2 reads SNEGSKA (reference sequence). V dropped 8 bases and J dropped 0 bases, with 22 bases sitting between them. CDR3 length: 16 residues.

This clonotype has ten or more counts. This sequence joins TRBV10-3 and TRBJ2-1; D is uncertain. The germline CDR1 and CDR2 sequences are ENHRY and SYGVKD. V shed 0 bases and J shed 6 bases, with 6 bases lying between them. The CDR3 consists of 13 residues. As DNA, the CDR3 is TGTGCCATCAGTGAGTCATTAACCAATGAGCAGTTCTTC. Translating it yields CAISESLTNEQFF.

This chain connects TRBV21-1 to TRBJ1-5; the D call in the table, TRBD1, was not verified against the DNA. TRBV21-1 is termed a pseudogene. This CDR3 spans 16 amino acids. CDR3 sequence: CASIPGTGGFNQPQHF. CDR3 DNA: TGTGCCAGCATCCCCGGGACAGGGGGCTTCAATCAGCCCCAGCATTTT.

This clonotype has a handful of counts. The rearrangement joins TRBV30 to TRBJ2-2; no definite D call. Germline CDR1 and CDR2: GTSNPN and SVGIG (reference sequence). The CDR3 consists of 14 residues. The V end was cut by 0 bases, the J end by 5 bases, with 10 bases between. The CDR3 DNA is TGTGCCTGGAGTGTAATGGTAGGGACCGGGGAGCTGTTTTTT. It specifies CAWSVMVGTGELFF.

CDR3 region: CASSSGGRGGNEQFF. CDR3 DNA sequence: TGTGCCAGCAGTTCAGGAGGCAGGGGGGGGAATGAGCAGTTCTTC. The chain combines TRBV3-1 with TRBJ2-1; D tentatively reads TRBD1 or TRBD2 (7 bases each). Looked up from germline, CDR1 is LGHDT and CDR2 is YNNKEL (reference sequence). V lost 6 bases, J lost 7 bases, and 19 bases lay in between. This CDR3 comprises 15 residues.

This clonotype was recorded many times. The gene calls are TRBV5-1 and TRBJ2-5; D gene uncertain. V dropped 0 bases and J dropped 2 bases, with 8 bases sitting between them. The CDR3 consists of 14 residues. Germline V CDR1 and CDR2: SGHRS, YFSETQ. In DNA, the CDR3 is TGCGCCAGCAGCTTGGAGGCATATCAAGAGACCCAGTACTTC. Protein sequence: CASSLEAYQETQYF.

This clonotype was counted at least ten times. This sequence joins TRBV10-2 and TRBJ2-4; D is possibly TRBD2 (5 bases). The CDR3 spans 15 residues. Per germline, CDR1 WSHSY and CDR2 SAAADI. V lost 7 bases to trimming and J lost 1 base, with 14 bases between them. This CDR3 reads CASTPLERAKNIQYF. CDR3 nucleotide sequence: TGCGCCAGCACCCCACTAGAACGGGCCAAAAACATTCAGTACTTC.

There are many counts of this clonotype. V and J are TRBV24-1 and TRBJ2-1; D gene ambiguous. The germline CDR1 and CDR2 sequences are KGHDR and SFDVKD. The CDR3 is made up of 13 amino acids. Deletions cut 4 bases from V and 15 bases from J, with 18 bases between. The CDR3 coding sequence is TGTGCCACCAGTGAATCCCCCTATGGGGTCCGGTTCTTC. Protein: CATSESPYGVRFF.

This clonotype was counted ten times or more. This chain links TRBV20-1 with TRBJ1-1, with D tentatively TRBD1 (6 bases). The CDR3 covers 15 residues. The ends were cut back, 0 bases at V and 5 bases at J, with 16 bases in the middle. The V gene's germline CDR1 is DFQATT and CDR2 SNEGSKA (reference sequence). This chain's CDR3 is CSARDLRGRLTEAFF. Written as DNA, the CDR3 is TGCAGTGCTAGAGATCTCAGGGGTAGATTAACTGAAGCTTTCTTT.

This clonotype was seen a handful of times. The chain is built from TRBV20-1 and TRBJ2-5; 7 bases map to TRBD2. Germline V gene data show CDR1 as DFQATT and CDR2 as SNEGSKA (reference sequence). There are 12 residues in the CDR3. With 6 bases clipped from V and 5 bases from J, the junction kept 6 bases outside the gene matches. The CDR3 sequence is CSAKAGWETQYF. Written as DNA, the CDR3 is TGCAGTGCCAAAGCGGGGTGGGAGACCCAGTACTTC.

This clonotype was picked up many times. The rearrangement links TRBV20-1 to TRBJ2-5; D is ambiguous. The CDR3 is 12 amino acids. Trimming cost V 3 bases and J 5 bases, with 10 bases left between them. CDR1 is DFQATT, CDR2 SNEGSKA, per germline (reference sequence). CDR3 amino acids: CSARAGVETQYF. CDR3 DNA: TGCAGTGCTAGGGCTGGAGTTGAGACCCAGTACTTC.

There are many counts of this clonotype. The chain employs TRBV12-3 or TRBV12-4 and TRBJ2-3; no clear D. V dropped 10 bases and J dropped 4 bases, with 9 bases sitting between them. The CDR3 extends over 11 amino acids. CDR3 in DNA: TGTGCCACCTCGAAGGCAGATACGCAGTATTTT. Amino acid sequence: CATSKADTQYF.

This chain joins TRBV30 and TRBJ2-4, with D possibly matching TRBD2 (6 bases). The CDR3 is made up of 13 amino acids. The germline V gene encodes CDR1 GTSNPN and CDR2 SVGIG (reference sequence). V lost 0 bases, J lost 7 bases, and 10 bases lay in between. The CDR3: CAWSVAAGNIQYF. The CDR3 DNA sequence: TGTGCCTGGAGTGTGGCTGCGGGGAACATTCAGTACTTC. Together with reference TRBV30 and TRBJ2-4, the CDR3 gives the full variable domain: SQTIHQWPATLVQPVGSPLSLECTVEGTSNPNLYWYRQAAGRGLQLLFYSVGIGQISSEVPQNLSASRPQDRQFILSSKKLLLSDSGFYLCAWSVAAGNIQYFGAGTRLSVL.

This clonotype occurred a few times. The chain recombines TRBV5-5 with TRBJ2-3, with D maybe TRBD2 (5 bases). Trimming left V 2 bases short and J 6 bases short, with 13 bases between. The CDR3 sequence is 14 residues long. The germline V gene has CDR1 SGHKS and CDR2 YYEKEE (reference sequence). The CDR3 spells CASSFRLGEDTQYF. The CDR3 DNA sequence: TGTGCCAGCAGCTTTAGGCTCGGGGAGGATACGCAGTATTTT. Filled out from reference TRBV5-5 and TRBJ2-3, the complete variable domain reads DAGVTQSPTHLIKTRGQQVTLRCSPISGHKSVSWYQQVLGQGPQFIFQYYEKEERGRGNFPDRFSARQFPNYSSELNVNALLLGDSALYLCASSFRLGEDTQYFGPGTRLTVL.

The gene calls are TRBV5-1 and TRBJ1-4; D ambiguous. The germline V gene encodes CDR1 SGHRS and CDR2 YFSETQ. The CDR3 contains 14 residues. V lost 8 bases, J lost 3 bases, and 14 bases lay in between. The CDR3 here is CASGGDGANEKLFF. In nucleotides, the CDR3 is TGCGCCAGTGGCGGAGACGGCGCTAATGAAAAACTGTTTTTT.

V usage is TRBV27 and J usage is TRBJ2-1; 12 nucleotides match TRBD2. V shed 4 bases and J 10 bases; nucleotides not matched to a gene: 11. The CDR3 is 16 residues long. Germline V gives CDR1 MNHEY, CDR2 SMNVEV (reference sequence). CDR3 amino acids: CASSSKTSGRWYEQFF. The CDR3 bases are TGTGCCAGCAGTTCCAAGACTAGCGGGAGATGGTACGAGCAGTTCTTC.

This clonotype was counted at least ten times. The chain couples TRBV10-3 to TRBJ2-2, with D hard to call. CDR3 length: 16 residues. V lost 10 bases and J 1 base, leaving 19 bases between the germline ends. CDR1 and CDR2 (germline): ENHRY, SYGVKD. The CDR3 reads CAKRPPSAGNTGELFF. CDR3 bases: TGTGCCAAACGCCCCCCCTCGGCAGGGAACACCGGGGAGCTGTTTTTT.

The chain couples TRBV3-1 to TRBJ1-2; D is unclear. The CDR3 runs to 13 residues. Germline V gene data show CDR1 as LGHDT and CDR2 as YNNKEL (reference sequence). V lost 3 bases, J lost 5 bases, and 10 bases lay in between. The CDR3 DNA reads TGTGCCAGCAGCCAGTCTGCTGAGTATGGCTACACCTTC. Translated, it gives CASSQSAEYGYTF.

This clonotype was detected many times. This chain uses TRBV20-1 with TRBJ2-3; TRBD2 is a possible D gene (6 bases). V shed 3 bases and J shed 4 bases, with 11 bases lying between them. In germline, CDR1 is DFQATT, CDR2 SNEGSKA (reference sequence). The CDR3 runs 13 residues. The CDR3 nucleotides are TGCAGTGCTAGGGCCGGAGGGGCAGATACGCAGTATTTT. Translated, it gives CSARAGGADTQYF.

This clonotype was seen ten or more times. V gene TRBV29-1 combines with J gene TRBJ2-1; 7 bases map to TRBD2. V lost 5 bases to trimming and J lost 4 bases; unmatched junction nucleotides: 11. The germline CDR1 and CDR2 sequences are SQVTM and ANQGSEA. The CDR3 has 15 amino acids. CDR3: CSVREVSGPYNEQFF. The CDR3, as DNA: TGCAGCGTTCGGGAGGTTAGCGGGCCTTACAATGAGCAGTTCTTC.

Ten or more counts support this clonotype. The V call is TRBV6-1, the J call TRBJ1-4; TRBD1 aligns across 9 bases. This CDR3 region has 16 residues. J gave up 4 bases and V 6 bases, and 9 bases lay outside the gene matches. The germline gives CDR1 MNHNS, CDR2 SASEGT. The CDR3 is CASSLSWDRDNEKLFF. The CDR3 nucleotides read TGTGCCAGCAGCCTCTCCTGGGACAGGGATAATGAAAAACTGTTTTTT.

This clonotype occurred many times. The CDR3, as DNA: TGTGCCAGCAGGTTCATTGGTACCGCAGATACGCAGTATTTT. Its protein is CASRFIGTADTQYF. V and J are TRBV6-1 and TRBJ2-3, with no clear D. From germline, CDR1 is MNHNS and CDR2 SASEGT. CDR3 length: 14 amino acids. Trimming took 6 bases from V and 4 from J, leaving 14 bases between them.

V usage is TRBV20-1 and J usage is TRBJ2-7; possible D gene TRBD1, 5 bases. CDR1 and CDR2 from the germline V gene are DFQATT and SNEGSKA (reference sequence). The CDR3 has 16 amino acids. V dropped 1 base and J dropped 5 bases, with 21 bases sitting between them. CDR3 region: CSARAPVWQGGHEQYF. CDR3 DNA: TGCAGTGCTAGAGCGCCGGTATGGCAGGGTGGCCACGAGCAGTACTTC.